A single sample is the source of the 11 T cell receptor beta chains below, sequenced in a study of T-cell memory formation after mild COVID-19. TCRdb reprocessed the 5' RACE reads with MiXCR, giving one entry per CDR3 protein. Of tens of thousands of distinct CDR3 sequences in the sample, approximately 14% were seen once. The sequencing input was PBMCs or a T cell subset sorted from them (not recorded which). These TCRs come from an adult woman who had mild COVID-19 (a few samples of this study predate the infection). Cell type and time point are not known.

This clonotype was observed a few times. The rearrangement links TRBV15 to TRBJ1-2; D gene unclear. The V gene's germline CDR1 is LNHNV and CDR2 YYDKDF (reference sequence). The CDR3 sequence is 13 residues long. The V end lost 0 bases, the J end lost 4 bases, and 6 bases lay between the germline ends. As DNA, the CDR3 is TGTGCCACCAGCAGAGATGAGTCCTATGGCTACACCTTC. Residues: CATSRDESYGYTF. The full variable domain, in which reference TRBV15 and TRBJ1-2 provide the parts outside the CDR3, is DAMVIQNPRYQVTQFGKPVTLSCSQTLNHNVMYWYQQKSSQAPKLLFHYYDKDFNNEADTPDNFQSRRPNTSFCFLDIRSPGLGDTAMYLCATSRDESYGYTFGSGTRLTVV.

This clonotype was seen more than once but under ten times. CDR3 loop: CASSQGPGANVLTF. CDR3 DNA sequence: TGTGCCAGCAGCCAAGGGCCTGGGGCCAACGTCCTGACTTTC. The gene calls are TRBV9 and TRBJ2-6; no definite D call. The ends were cut back, 4 bases at V and 2 bases at J, with 7 bases in the middle. The CDR3 contains 14 residues. The germline gives CDR1 SGDLS, CDR2 YYNGEE.

This clonotype was counted only a few times. The chain couples TRBV5-5 to TRBJ1-1; no clear D. Per germline, CDR1 SGHKS and CDR2 YYEKEE (reference sequence). This CDR3 has 13 residues. V lost 0 bases to trimming and J lost 1 base, with 4 bases between them. DNA for the CDR3: TGTGCCAGCAGCTTGGGGGCGAACACTGAAGCTTTCTTT. This codes for CASSLGANTEAFF. The full variable domain, in which reference TRBV5-5 and TRBJ1-1 provide the parts outside the CDR3, is DAGVTQSPTHLIKTRGQQVTLRCSPISGHKSVSWYQQVLGQGPQFIFQYYEKEERGRGNFPDRFSARQFPNYSSELNVNALLLGDSALYLCASSLGANTEAFFGQGTRLTVV.

The V and J genes are TRBV12-3 or TRBV12-4 and TRBJ2-1; 11 bases are shared with TRBD2. The V and J ends lost 6 bases and 6 bases, in that order; junction bases with no gene match: 7. The CDR3 runs to 15 residues. The DNA of the CDR3 is TGTGCCAGCAGCGGAACCGGGACTAGCGGCAATGAGCAGTTCTTC. This encodes CASSGTGTSGNEQFF.

The chain joins TRBV29-1 to TRBJ2-5, with TRBD2 matching over 9 bases. Germline lookup yields CDR1 SQVTM and CDR2 ANQGSEA. Trimming took 8 bases from V and 7 from J; bases not matched to a gene: 11. CDR3 length: 13 residues. CDR3 nucleotides: TGCAGCTGGCGGGAGGGCCCAGGATGGACCCAGTACTTC. It codes for CSWREGPGWTQYF.

This clonotype was detected many times. The chain combines TRBV7-6 with TRBJ2-7, with D maybe TRBD1 (5 bases). Trimming took off 3 bases at V and 1 base at J, with 7 bases between the two ends. Germline V CDR1 and CDR2: SGHVS, FNYEAQ. The CDR3 totals 13 residues. CDR3 in DNA: TGTGCCAGCAGCTTCGACAGTTCCTACGAGCAGTACTTC. Its protein is CASSFDSSYEQYF. The full variable domain, rest sourced from reference TRBV7-6 and TRBJ2-7, is GAGVSQSPRYKVTKRGQDVALRCDPISGHVSLYWYRQALGQGPEFLTYFNYEAQQDKSGLPNDRFSAERPEGSISTLTIQRTEQRDSAMYRCASSFDSSYEQYFGPGTRLTVT.

This clonotype was detected a few times. V usage is TRBV20-1 and J usage is TRBJ2-1; no definite D call. CDR1 DFQATT and CDR2 SNEGSKA come from the germline V gene (reference sequence). The length of the CDR3 is 13 residues. V lost 1 base and J lost 8, with 12 bases in between. CDR3 loop: CSARVGPVYEQFF. CDR3 DNA sequence: TGCAGTGCTAGAGTCGGCCCTGTTTATGAGCAGTTCTTC.

This clonotype was recorded many times. The chain couples TRBV18 to TRBJ2-7; TRBD2 agrees at 7 bases. The length of the CDR3 is 12 residues. With 5 bases clipped from V and 5 bases from J, the junction kept 3 bases outside the gene matches. Germline V CDR1 and CDR2: KGHSH, LQKENI. Written as DNA, the CDR3 is TGTGCCAGCTCAGGAGGGAGGGACGAGCAGTACTTC. The encoded protein is CASSGGRDEQYF.

The sample holds a few counts of this clonotype. The gene calls are TRBV15 and TRBJ2-1, with a possible D match to TRBD1 (6 bases). Trimming took 6 bases from V and 3 from J, leaving 12 bases between them. CDR3 length: 14 amino acids. Germline values: CDR1 LNHNV, CDR2 YYDKDF (reference sequence). The CDR3 region has the DNA TGTGCCACCAGTGACAGGCATGACTACAATGAGCAGTTCTTC. Protein sequence: CATSDRHDYNEQFF.

This chain uses TRBV12-3 or TRBV12-4 with TRBJ1-4; TRBD1 might be the D (5 bases). V was trimmed by 5 bases and J by 7 bases, leaving 20 bases between them. The CDR3 sequence is 16 residues long. In nucleotides, the CDR3 is TGTGCCAGCAGTCCACGGGGAGGGGCGATCGTTGAAAAACTGTTTTTT. Translation gives CASSPRGGAIVEKLFF.

This clonotype was counted a few times. The chain has TRBV7-9 and TRBJ2-7, with 9 bases identical to TRBD1. The CDR3 is 16 amino acids. The V gene's germline CDR1 is SEHNR and CDR2 FQNEAQ (reference sequence). Trimming took 4 bases from V and 3 from J; bases not matched to a gene: 10. This CDR3 reads CASSSAGTGYFYEQYF. DNA for the CDR3: TGTGCCAGCAGCTCCGCCGGGACAGGGTATTTCTACGAGCAGTACTTC.